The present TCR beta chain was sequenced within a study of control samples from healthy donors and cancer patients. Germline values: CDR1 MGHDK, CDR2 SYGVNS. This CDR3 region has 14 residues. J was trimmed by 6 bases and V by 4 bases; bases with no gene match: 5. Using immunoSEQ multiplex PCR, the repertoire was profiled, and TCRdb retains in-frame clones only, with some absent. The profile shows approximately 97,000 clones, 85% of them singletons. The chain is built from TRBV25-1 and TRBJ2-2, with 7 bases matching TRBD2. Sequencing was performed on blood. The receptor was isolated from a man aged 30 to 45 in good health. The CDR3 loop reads CASSVGRVPGELFF. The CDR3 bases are TGTGCCAGCAGTGTAGGGAGGGTTCCCGGGGAGCTGTTTTTT. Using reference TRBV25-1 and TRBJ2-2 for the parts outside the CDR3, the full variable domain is EADIYQTPRYLVIGTGKKITLECSQTMGHDKMYWYQQDPGMELHLIHYSYGVNSTEKGDLSSESTVSRIRTEHFPLTLESARPSHTSQYLCASSVGRVPGELFFGEGSRLTVL.